This T cell receptor (beta chain) is drawn from a study of shared T cell receptors in the human thymus. Clones were sequenced by immunoSEQ multiplex PCR, and TCRdb holds only the in-frame ones, with some missing. The table shows roughly 550,000 clones, with approximately 80% occurring only once. J lost 5 bases, V lost 4 bases, and 7 bases had no gene match. The CDR3 is 16 amino acids. Germline V gene data show CDR1 as MNHEY and CDR2 as SVGAGI. These data were also filed under a second study, of human thymus T cells. This second report adds: Thymic and blood repertoires appeared to carry a bias in their V and J gene usage.

This sequence originates from a boy younger than two with a congenital heart defect. V is TRBV6-5 and J is TRBJ2-5; 13 nucleotides agree with TRBD2. The sequenced sample consisted of thymocytes. CDR3 in amino acids: CASSFWTSGSAETQYF. The CDR3 nucleotides read TGTGCCAGCAGTTTTTGGACTAGCGGGAGTGCTGAGACCCAGTACTTC.